The T cell receptor (beta chain) described here comes from a study of cytomegalovirus exposure and HLA in healthy donors. Study overall: Genetic ancestry analysis placed 81% of the approximately 390 donors that were genotyped in the Caucasian-associated cluster.

Study findings and constraints: For most TCR sequences rarity was the rule, although some public TCRs occurred in many donors.

Healthy bone marrow donors made up the cohort. Donors had nominal health at sampling but likely had unrecorded immune exposures. In this sample, this clone turned up a few times. Its antigen is still unknown. 60 Vbeta and 13 Jbeta primers were used in PCR. Generated by immunoSEQ multiplex PCR, the TCRdb table keeps only in-frame clones and is missing some. This sample yields about 200,000 clones, of which over 65% are seen a single time; about 14% belongs to the top ten. Germline CDR1 LGHNA, CDR2 YSLEER. V was pared by 1 base and J by 7 bases, with 5 bases between. The CDR3 runs to 11 residues. The sequencing sample was made of PBMCs. This sequence was found in a man in his forties in good health and CMV-seronegative. The rearrangement uses TRBV4-3 and TRBJ2-7; D gene ambiguous. The CDR3 sequence: CASSQGREQYF. In nucleotides, the CDR3 is TGCGCCAGCAGCCAAGGCAGGGAGCAGTACTTC.